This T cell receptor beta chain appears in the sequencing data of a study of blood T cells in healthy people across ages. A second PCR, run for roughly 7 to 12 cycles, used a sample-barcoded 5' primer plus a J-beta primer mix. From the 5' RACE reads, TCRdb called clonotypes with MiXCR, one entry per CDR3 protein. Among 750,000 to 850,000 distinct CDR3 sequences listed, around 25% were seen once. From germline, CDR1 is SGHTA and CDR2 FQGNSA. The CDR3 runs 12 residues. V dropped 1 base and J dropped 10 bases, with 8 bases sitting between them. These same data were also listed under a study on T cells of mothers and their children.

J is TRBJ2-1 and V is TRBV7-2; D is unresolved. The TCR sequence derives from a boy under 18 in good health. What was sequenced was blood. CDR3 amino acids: CASSLGLKEQFF. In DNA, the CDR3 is TGTGCCAGCAGCTTAGGGCTAAAGGAGCAGTTCTTC.